This is a list of T cell receptor beta chains from one sample in a study of blood T cell repertoires in COVID-19. The data were produced by immunoSEQ multiplex PCR, yet TCRdb's version contains in-frame clones alone and is incomplete. The sample records some 130,000 clones, roughly three quarters being singletons. Sample: peripheral blood. Receptors originate from a woman aged 70 to 79 with acute or convalescent COVID-19. Both conserved end residues are part of each CDR3. A D gene is named only where the DNA matches it firmly. Expanded clones are given a class, and other clones once, few, many or no size at all.

V	J	D	size	DNA	CDR3
TRBV7-2	TRBJ2-1	TRBD2	NA	TGTGCCAGCAGCTTAGTAAGCGGGGGGGAGCCCCAGTTCTTC	CASSLVSGGEPQFF
TRBV5-4	TRBJ1-4	NA	NA	TGTGCCAGCAGCTTGAAGGGAGGTGAAAAACTGTTTTTT	CASSLKGGEKLFF
TRBV3-1/TRBV3-2	TRBJ2-1	TRBD2	NA	TGTGCCAGCAGCGAACTAGCGGGGGGCCTGTTCTTC	CASSELAGGLFF
TRBV7-8	TRBJ2-5	TRBD2	NA	TGTGCCAGCACCACACTAGCGGAGGGGACCCAGTACTTC	CASTTLAEGTQYF
TRBV28	TRBJ1-4	TRBD1	NA	TGTGCCAGCAGTCTATCATCAAAATTCGGGACAGATAATGAAAAACTGTTTTTT	CASSLSSKFGTDNEKLFF
TRBV7-8	TRBJ2-1	TRBD1	NA	TGTGCCAGCAGCCGGACAGGGGTCGGGAATGAGCAGTTCTTC	CASSRTGVGNEQFF
TRBV19	TRBJ1-6	NA	NA	TGTGCCAGTAGGGGCGGGGGGCTCGAGTCACCCCTCCACTTT	CASRGGGLESPLHF
TRBV27	TRBJ2-1	TRBD2	once	TGTGCCAGCAGTCCGGGAGGACCGAACAATGAGCAGTTCTTC	CASSPGGPNNEQFF
TRBV4-1	TRBJ1-2	TRBD1	few	TGCGCCAGCAGCCCCCAGACAGGGGAGGACTATGGCTACACCTTC	CASSPQTGEDYGYTF
TRBV27	TRBJ1-6	TRBD1	NA	TGTGCCAGCACCTGGACAGGGGCCGGTGGGAATTCACCCCTCCACTTT	CASTWTGAGGNSPLHF
TRBV6-5	TRBJ2-2	TRBD2	NA	TGTGCCAGCAGAAACGGACTAGCCGCCGGGGAGCTGTTTTTT	CASRNGLAAGELFF
TRBV9	TRBJ2-2	TRBD1	NA	TGTGCCAGCAGCCCCGGACAGGGTAGCACCGGGGAGCTGTTTTTT	CASSPGQGSTGELFF
TRBV7-3	TRBJ2-3	TRBD2	NA	TGTGCCAGCAGCCCCCTAGCGGGCACAGATACGCAGTATTTT	CASSPLAGTDTQYF
TRBV5-1	TRBJ2-7	TRBD1	NA	TGCGCCAGCAGCTTGGGGGACAGGGGGCGAAGAGGATACGAGCAGTACTTC	CASSLGDRGRRGYEQYF
TRBV6-5	TRBJ1-2	NA	NA	TGTGCCAGCAGTTATACAGCTAACTATGGCTACACCTTC	CASSYTANYGYTF
TRBV10-3	TRBJ1-2	TRBD1	NA	TGTGCCACCGAGCCGGGGGACAGGGGTAACTATGGCTACACCTTC	CATEPGDRGNYGYTF
TRBV5-1	TRBJ1-1	NA	NA	TGCGCCAGCAGCCAACAGGCGGGGACTGAAGCTTTCTTT	CASSQQAGTEAFF
TRBV7-9	TRBJ2-2	TRBD1	NA	TGTGCCAGCAGCCAGGGACAGGGGGCGAACACCGGGGAGCTGTTTTTT	CASSQGQGANTGELFF
TRBV6-2/TRBV6-3	TRBJ2-6	NA	few	TGTGCCAGCAGTTATGCGGACTCTGGGGCCAACGTCCTGACTTTC	CASSYADSGANVLTF
TRBV18	TRBJ1-4	NA	NA	NA	CASSPFGADRGYEKLFF
TRBV11-2	TRBJ2-7	NA	NA	TGTGCCAGCAGCTTCAGGAACTCCTACGAGCAGTACTTC	CASSFRNSYEQYF
TRBV29-1	TRBJ1-1	NA	NA	TGCAGCGGGTCTGGCAGAGAAGCTTTCTTT	CSGSGREAFF
TRBV5-1	TRBJ2-5	TRBD1	NA	TGCGCCAGCAGCGGGGGACAGGGGTACCTCAGGGCCCAGTACTTC	CASSGGQGYLRAQYF
TRBV11-3	TRBJ2-6	NA	once	TGTGCCAGCAGGCGGCCCCCTGGGGCCAACGTCCTGACTTTC	CASRRPPGANVLTF
TRBV27	TRBJ2-1	NA	NA	TGTGCCAGCAGAAAGGCAGGTAACAATGAGCAGTTCTTC	CASRKAGNNEQFF
TRBV10-2	TRBJ1-5	NA	NA	TGCGCCAGCAGTGAGTTTCCCTTAGGGGCATCGGTCCAGCCCCAGCATTTT	CASSEFPLGASVQPQHF
TRBV6-5	TRBJ1-1	NA	NA	TGTGCCAGCAGTTCCATGGACAAGAACACTGAAGCTTTCTTT	CASSSMDKNTEAFF
TRBV11-1	TRBJ2-3	TRBD1	NA	TGTGCCAGCAGCTTACAGGGGGCAGATACGCAGTATTTT	CASSLQGADTQYF
TRBV5-5	TRBJ1-6	NA	NA	TGTGCCAGCAGCTTGGCCGGTCAAAGGGGATATAATTCACCCCTCCACTTT	CASSLAGQRGYNSPLHF
TRBV30	TRBJ1-6	TRBD1	NA	TGTGCCTCCCCGGGACAGGGTAATTCACCCCTCCACTTT	CASPGQGNSPLHF
TRBV4-1	TRBJ1-5	TRBD1	NA	TGCGCCAGCAGCCAAGTCGGGACAGGGCACCAGCCCCAGCATTTT	CASSQVGTGHQPQHF
TRBV6-5	TRBJ2-1	TRBD1	NA	TGTGCCAGCAGTACCCTCCGGGACAGGGGGAATGAGCAGTTCTTC	CASSTLRDRGNEQFF
TRBV29-1	TRBJ1-2	NA	NA	TGCAGCGTTGGGGCAGCGGACTATGGCTACACCTTC	CSVGAADYGYTF
TRBV2	TRBJ1-2	NA	NA	TGTGCCAGCAGTGACCAGGGTGCCAACTATGGCTACACCTTC	CASSDQGANYGYTF
TRBV9	TRBJ2-3	NA	NA	TGTGCCAGCAGCGTAGTCGGTAGTCCAGATACGCAGTATTTT	CASSVVGSPDTQYF
TRBV29-1	TRBJ1-1	NA	few	TGCAGCGTTGTACAGGCCCCTGAAGCTTTCTTT	CSVVQAPEAFF
TRBV7-9	TRBJ1-1	NA	once	TGTGCCAGCAGCTTAGACTCAGGGTTTTCAACTGAAGCTTTCTTT	CASSLDSGFSTEAFF